Listed here is a single T cell receptor beta chain. The data are from a study of blood T cell repertoires in COVID-19. At the level of the study: The United States, Italy and Spain were the sources of the acute and convalescent COVID-19 samples.

The germline CDR1 and CDR2 sequences are SQVTM and ANQGSEA. With V trimmed by 4 bases and J by 2 bases, 7 bases remained unmatched. The CDR3 contains 15 residues. In the authors' methods: Estimated nucleated cell counts came from reference gene primer amplification. Measured with immunoSEQ multiplex PCR; TCRdb has only the in-frame clones, and not every one. V and J calls and clone size are given by that table; D and trimming were obtained from the DNA. The sample records approximately 220,000 clones, about 91% being singletons. In terms of age and location, participants ranged from roughly 18 to 95 years and lived in 24 US areas. Which cohort a participant joined came from the clinical history participants gave.

Sequencing used PBMCs or T cells enriched from blood (not recorded which). The chain carries TRBV29-1 and TRBJ2-3; the match to TRBD1 covers 9 bases. The receptor's source is a woman in her 30s with acute COVID-19. In nucleotides, the CDR3 is TGCAGCGTTGTGGGGGACAGGGCCTTCACAGATACGCAGTATTTT. It yields the protein CSVVGDRAFTDTQYF.